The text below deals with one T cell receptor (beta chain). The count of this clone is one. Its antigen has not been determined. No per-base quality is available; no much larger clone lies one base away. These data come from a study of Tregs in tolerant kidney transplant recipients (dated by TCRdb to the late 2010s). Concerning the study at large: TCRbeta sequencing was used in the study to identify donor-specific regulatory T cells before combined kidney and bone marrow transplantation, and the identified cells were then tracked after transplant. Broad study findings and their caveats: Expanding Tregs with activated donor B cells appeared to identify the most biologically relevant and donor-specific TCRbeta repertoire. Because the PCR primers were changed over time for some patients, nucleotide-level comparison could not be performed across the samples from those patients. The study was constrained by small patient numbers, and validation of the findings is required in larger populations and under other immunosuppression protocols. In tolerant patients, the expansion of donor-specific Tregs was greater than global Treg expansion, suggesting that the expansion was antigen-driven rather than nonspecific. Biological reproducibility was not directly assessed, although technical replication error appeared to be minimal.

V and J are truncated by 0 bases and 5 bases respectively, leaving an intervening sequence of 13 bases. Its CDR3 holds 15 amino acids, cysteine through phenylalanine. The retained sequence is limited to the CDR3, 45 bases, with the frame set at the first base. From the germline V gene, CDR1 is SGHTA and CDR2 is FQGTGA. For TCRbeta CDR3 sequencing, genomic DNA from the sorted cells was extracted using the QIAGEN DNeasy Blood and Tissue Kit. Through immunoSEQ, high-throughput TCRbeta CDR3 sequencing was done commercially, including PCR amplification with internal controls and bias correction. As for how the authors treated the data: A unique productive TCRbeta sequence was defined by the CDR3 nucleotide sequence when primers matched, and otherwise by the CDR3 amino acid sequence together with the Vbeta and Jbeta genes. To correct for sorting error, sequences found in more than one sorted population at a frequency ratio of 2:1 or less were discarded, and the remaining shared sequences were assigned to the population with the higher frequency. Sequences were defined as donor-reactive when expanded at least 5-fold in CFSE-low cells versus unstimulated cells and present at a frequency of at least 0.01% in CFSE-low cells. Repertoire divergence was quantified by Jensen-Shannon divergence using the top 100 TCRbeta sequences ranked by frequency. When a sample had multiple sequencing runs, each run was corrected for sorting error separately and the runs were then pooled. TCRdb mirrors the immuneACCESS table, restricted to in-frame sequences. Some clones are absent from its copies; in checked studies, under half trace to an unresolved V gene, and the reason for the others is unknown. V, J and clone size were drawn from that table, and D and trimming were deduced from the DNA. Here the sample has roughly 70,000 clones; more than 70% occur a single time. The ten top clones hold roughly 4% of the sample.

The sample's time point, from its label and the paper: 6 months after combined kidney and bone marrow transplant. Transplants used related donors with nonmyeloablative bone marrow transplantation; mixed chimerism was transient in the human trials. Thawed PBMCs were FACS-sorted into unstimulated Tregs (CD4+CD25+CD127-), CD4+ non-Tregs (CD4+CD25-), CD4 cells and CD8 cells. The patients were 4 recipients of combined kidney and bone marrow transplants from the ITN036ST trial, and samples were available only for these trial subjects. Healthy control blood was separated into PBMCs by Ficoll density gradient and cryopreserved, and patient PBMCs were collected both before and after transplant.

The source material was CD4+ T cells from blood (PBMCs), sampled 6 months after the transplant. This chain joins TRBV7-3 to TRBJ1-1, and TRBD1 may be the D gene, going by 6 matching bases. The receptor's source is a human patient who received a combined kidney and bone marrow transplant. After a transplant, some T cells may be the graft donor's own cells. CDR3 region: CASSLTNRGGTEAFF. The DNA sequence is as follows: TGTGCCAGCAGCTTAACTAATAGGGGGGGAACTGAAGCTTTCTTT.